Listed here are 22 T cell receptor beta chains from one sample, sequenced in a study of T-cell memory formation after mild COVID-19. TCRdb reprocessed the 5' RACE reads via MiXCR and lists one record per CDR3 protein. The sample contains 190,000 or so distinct CDR3 sequences, about 21% of which appear only once. Sequencing was performed on PBMCs or a T cell subset sorted from them (not recorded which). Receptors originate from an adult woman who had mild COVID-19 (a few samples of this study predate the infection). Cell type and time point are not known.

In its sample, this clonotype was seen many times. CDR3 sequence: CASSQVAGGPAEQYF. In DNA, the CDR3 is TGTGCCAGCAGCCAAGTAGCGGGAGGCCCTGCGGAGCAGTACTTC. The V call is TRBV3-1, the J call TRBJ2-7; 10 bases map to TRBD2. Germline CDR1 LGHDT, CDR2 YNNKEL (reference sequence). J was trimmed by 7 bases and V by 1 base; bases with no gene match: 7. The CDR3 totals 15 residues.

The chain employs TRBV21-1 and TRBJ2-1; TRBD1 was called by the table and not checked on the DNA. TRBV21-1 is reported as a pseudogene. This CDR3 is built from 18 residues. The CDR3 loop reads CASSHRAGATSSYNEQFF. In nucleotides, the CDR3 is TGTGCCAGCAGCCATAGAGCAGGGGCGACAAGCTCCTACAATGAGCAGTTCTTC.

This clonotype was counted a few times. This chain uses TRBV27 with TRBJ2-5, with a possible D match to TRBD2 (5 bases). The germline CDR1 and CDR2 sequences are MNHEY and SMNVEV (reference sequence). CDR3 length: 14 amino acids. V lost 5 bases and J lost 3, with 13 bases in between. CDR3 in DNA: TGTGCCAGCAGTCCATTCGTGGGAGAAGAGACCCAGTACTTC. Its protein product is CASSPFVGEETQYF.

V usage is TRBV9 and J usage is TRBJ1-2; 8 bases are shared with TRBD1. After removal of 3 bases from V and 4 bases from J, the junction contained 8 bases not matched to a gene. From germline, CDR1 is SGDLS and CDR2 YYNGEE. The CDR3 is made up of 15 amino acids. The CDR3 DNA is TGTGCCAGCAGCGGGCCGGACAGGGCGGGCTATGGCTACACCTTC. Amino acid sequence: CASSGPDRAGYGYTF.

There are a few counts of this clonotype. V and J are TRBV7-9 and TRBJ1-1; unclear D gene. Trimming took off 7 bases at V and 1 base at J, with 7 bases between the two ends. The germline V gene has CDR1 SEHNR and CDR2 FQNEAQ (reference sequence). CDR3 length equals 12 residues. The CDR3 DNA sequence: TGTGCCAGCACCCGGGGGAACACTGAAGCTTTCTTT. Protein sequence: CASTRGNTEAFF.

The sample holds a few counts of this clonotype. The chain uses TRBV20-1 and TRBJ2-7; D assignment may be TRBD1 or TRBD2 (5 bases each). V lost 2 bases and J lost 0, with 11 bases in between. Germline CDR1 DFQATT, CDR2 SNEGSKA (reference sequence). CDR3 size: 14 residues. The CDR3 DNA reads as TGCAGTGCTAGATTAAGGGACGTCTCCTACGAGCAGTACTTC. This gives the protein CSARLRDVSYEQYF.

This clonotype was seen more than once but under ten times. The genes are TRBV7-9 and TRBJ2-1; D may match TRBD1 or TRBD2 (6 bases each). CDR1 and CDR2 from the germline V gene are SEHNR and FQNEAQ (reference sequence). Trimming cost V 6 bases and J 7 bases, with 19 bases left between them. The CDR3 totals 15 residues. The CDR3 nucleotides are TGTGCCAGCAGTGGGGGGCGCGAACAATTAAATGAGCAGTTCTTC. It codes for CASSGGREQLNEQFF.

This clonotype has just a few counts. The chain recombines TRBV7-2 with TRBJ2-3, with D perhaps given as TRBD1 or TRBD2 (5 bases each). This CDR3 is 15 amino acids long. CDR1 is SGHTA, CDR2 FQGNSA, per germline. V was trimmed by 7 bases and J by 6 bases, leaving 20 bases between them. This CDR3 reads CASTYTGTTSDTQYF. The CDR3 nucleotides are TGTGCCAGCACCTATACCGGGACCACTTCGGATACGCAGTATTTT.

This clonotype has more than one count but fewer than ten. The chain couples TRBV7-9 to TRBJ2-7; 8 bases fit TRBD1. J was trimmed by 6 bases and V by 5 bases; bases with no gene match: 6. Germline V lookup: CDR1 SEHNR, CDR2 FQNEAQ (reference sequence). CDR3 length: 13 residues. CDR3 sequence reads: CASSAGTGPEQYF. In DNA form, the CDR3 reads TGTGCCAGCAGCGCCGGGACAGGCCCCGAGCAGTACTTC.

The chain is built from TRBV4-1 and TRBJ2-7; a possible D gene is TRBD1 (6 bases). Looked up from germline, CDR1 is MGHRA and CDR2 is YSYEKL. The CDR3 loop spans 14 amino acids. Deletions cut 2 bases from V and 6 bases from J, with 14 bases between. DNA of the CDR3: TGCGCCAGCAGCCAACTACAGGGTCCGGGCGAGCAGTACTTC. Its translation: CASSQLQGPGEQYF.

This clonotype was detected ten times or more. The chain recombines TRBV21-1 with TRBJ2-3; TRBD1, the D gene given by the table, was not confirmed from the DNA. TRBV21-1 is a pseudogene. The length of the CDR3 is 15 residues. The CDR3 bases are TGTGCCAGCAGCAAACGGTGCAGGGGGCAAGATACGCAGTATTTT. As protein: CASSKRCRGQDTQYF.

This clonotype has just a few counts. The chain recombines TRBV5-1 with TRBJ2-1; the match to TRBD1 covers 9 bases. The ends lost 2 bases at V and 2 bases at J; junction bases unmatched: 2. The CDR3 covers 15 residues. Looked up from germline, CDR1 is SGHRS and CDR2 is YFSETQ. CDR3 protein: CASSFRQGAYNEQFF. The CDR3 DNA sequence: TGCGCCAGCAGCTTTAGACAGGGGGCCTACAATGAGCAGTTCTTC.

This clonotype was found a few times. The chain links TRBV9 to TRBJ2-3, with D possibly matching TRBD2 (5 bases). The CDR3 runs to 12 residues. The ends were cut back, 3 bases at V and 8 bases at J, with 10 bases in the middle. Per the germline V gene, CDR1 is SGDLS and CDR2 is YYNGEE. CDR3 bases: TGTGCCAGCAGCGAACTAAGCGGTACGCAGTATTTT. Its translation: CASSELSGTQYF.

This clonotype was found a few times. The rearrangement links TRBV7-9 to TRBJ2-7; D not certain. The germline gives CDR1 SEHNR, CDR2 FQNEAQ (reference sequence). Deletions cut 1 base from V and 4 bases from J, with 14 bases between. This CDR3 spans 15 amino acids. The CDR3 reads CASSLEHTAGYEQYF. The CDR3, as DNA: TGTGCCAGCAGCTTAGAGCATACGGCTGGATACGAGCAGTACTTC.

This chain joins TRBV13 and TRBJ2-3; 8 bases are a match to TRBD2. V lost 5 bases and J lost 4; bases outside the gene matches: 11. Germline CDR1 and CDR2: PRHDT and FYEKMQ (reference sequence). This CDR3 spans 16 amino acids. For the CDR3, the DNA is TGTGCCAGCAGCCCTGGGGCGGGGGGAGCTTCAGATACGCAGTATTTT. Protein sequence: CASSPGAGGASDTQYF.

This clonotype was observed a handful of times. The CDR3 reads CASSRRGGGINTGELFF. As DNA, the CDR3 is TGTGCCAGCAGCCGAAGAGGTGGGGGGATTAACACCGGGGAGCTGTTTTTT. J is TRBJ2-2 and V is TRBV4-2, with D possibly TRBD2 on 6 matching bases. The CDR3 extends over 17 amino acids. CDR1 is LGHNA, CDR2 YNFKEQ, per germline. The V and J ends lost 4 bases and 2 bases respectively, with 17 bases between them.

The gene calls are TRBV12-3 or TRBV12-4 and TRBJ2-4; D gene ambiguous. V was trimmed by 1 base and J by 8 bases, leaving 6 bases between them. The CDR3 has 12 residues. The CDR3 DNA is TGTGCCAGCAGTTTAGACATGTACATTCAGTACTTC. The encoded protein is CASSLDMYIQYF.

This clonotype has just a few counts. This chain joins TRBV6-2 or TRBV6-3 and TRBJ2-3; 8 positions agree with TRBD2. This CDR3 is 16 amino acids long. With V trimmed by 5 bases and J by 4 bases, 11 bases remained unmatched. Germline values: CDR1 MNHEY, CDR2 SVGEGT. In nucleotides, the CDR3 is TGTGCCAGCAGTCCACGGGGGGGCTTGGGGTCAGATACGCAGTATTTT. This translates into CASSPRGGLGSDTQYF.

V and J are TRBV3-1 and TRBJ2-2, with 8 bases that match TRBD2. V shed 1 base, J shed 3 bases, and the junction held 10 bases outside the gene matches. The CDR3 has 18 amino acids. CDR1 LGHDT and CDR2 YNNKEL come from the germline V gene (reference sequence). The CDR3 loop reads CASSQGSAGGVDTGELFF. CDR3 DNA: TGTGCCAGCAGCCAAGGGTCGGCGGGGGGCGTCGACACCGGGGAGCTGTTTTTT. Full variable domain (remainder filled in from reference TRBV3-1 and TRBJ2-2): DTAVSQTPKYLVTQMGNDKSIKCEQNLGHDTMYWYKQDSKKFLKIMFSYNNKELIINETVPNRFSPKSPDKAHLNLHINSLELGDSAVYFCASSQGSAGGVDTGELFFGEGSRLTVL.

The rearrangement joins TRBV11-2 to TRBJ2-7; the match to TRBD1 covers 7 bases. Germline lookup yields CDR1 SGHAT and CDR2 FQNNGV. Losses at the gene ends were 4 bases for V and 3 bases for J; bases not matched to a gene: 3. There are 13 residues in the CDR3. The CDR3 DNA follows: TGTGCCAGCAGCTGGAGGACAGGCTACGAGCAGTACTTC. It yields the protein CASSWRTGYEQYF.

This clonotype was counted a few times. The chain links TRBV30 to TRBJ1-2, with D perhaps TRBD1 (6 bases). Germline V CDR1 and CDR2: GTSNPN, SVGIG (reference sequence). The ends were cut back, 5 bases at V and 5 bases at J, with 9 bases in the middle. The length of the CDR3 is 11 residues. In nucleotides, the CDR3 is TGTGCCTGGGGACAGAGTTATGGCTACACCTTC. It codes for CAWGQSYGYTF. The full variable domain, completed using reference TRBV30 and TRBJ1-2, is SQTIHQWPATLVQPVGSPLSLECTVEGTSNPNLYWYRQAAGRGLQLLFYSVGIGQISSEVPQNLSASRPQDRQFILSSKKLLLSDSGFYLCAWGQSYGYTFGSGTRLTVV.

The chain links TRBV20-1 to TRBJ1-2; 8 bases agree with TRBD1. The J segment lost 4 bases and the V segment lost 0 bases, leaving 4 bases of the junction unmatched. The CDR3 is 14 amino acids. Germline loops: CDR1 DFQATT, CDR2 SNEGSKA (reference sequence). CDR3 bases: TGCAGTGCTAGAGATCTAGGGACAGGCTATGGCTACACCTTC. Translated, it gives CSARDLGTGYGYTF.